A single sample gave rise to the 18 T cell receptor beta chains below, sequenced in a study of blood T cells in healthy people across ages. A second PCR, run for roughly 7 to 11 cycles, used a sample-barcoded 5' primer plus a J-beta primer mix. TCRdb fed the 5' RACE reads into MiXCR, producing one record per CDR3 protein. The table has roughly 1,100,000 distinct CDR3 sequences, around 25% seen once. The data were also submitted as part of a second study, on T cells of mothers and their children.

The sequenced sample consisted of blood. The receptors were sampled from a girl aged 2-10 years in good health.

This clonotype occurred a few times. The chain employs TRBV12-2 and TRBJ2-4; no check of the table's D call, TRBD1, against the DNA was made. TRBV12-2 is annotated as a pseudogene. This CDR3 spans 11 amino acids. CDR3 in DNA: TGTGCAAGTCGCCTCGGACCAAGGGGGTACTTC. Translated: CASRLGPRGYF.

The CDR3 loop reads CASSQDPDRGRRAFF. The CDR3 DNA follows: TGTGCCAGCAGCCAAGATCCGGACAGGGGGCGCCGAGCTTTCTTT. This chain uses TRBV3-1 with TRBJ1-1; TRBD1 matches at 11 bases. There are 15 residues in the CDR3. Germline V gene lookup returns CDR1 LGHDT and CDR2 YNNKEL (reference sequence). Trimming took 0 bases from V and 10 from J; bases not matched to a gene: 7.

The V call is TRBV29-1, the J call TRBJ2-2; TRBD1 is a possible D gene (5 bases). There are 14 residues in the CDR3. The ends were cut back, 4 bases at V and 4 bases at J, with 13 bases in the middle. The germline gives CDR1 SQVTM, CDR2 ANQGSEA. The CDR3 region is CSVATGVGTGELFF. The CDR3 bases are TGCAGCGTTGCTACAGGCGTCGGCACCGGGGAGCTGTTTTTT.

A few counts support this clonotype. The chain employs TRBV3-1 and TRBJ2-7; 8 nucleotides align to TRBD2. The germline V gene encodes CDR1 LGHDT and CDR2 YNNKEL (reference sequence). The CDR3 loop spans 15 amino acids. V shed 4 bases and J 6 bases; nucleotides not matched to a gene: 11. Written as DNA, the CDR3 is TGTGCCAGCAGCCCTCCGGGACTAGTCGGGGGCGAGCAGTACTTC. Amino acids: CASSPPGLVGGEQYF.

This clonotype was counted between two and nine times. The V gene is TRBV4-3, the J gene TRBJ1-2; TRBD1 might be the D (5 bases). Trimming took 0 bases from V and 5 from J, leaving 16 bases between them. This CDR3 region has 16 residues. In germline, CDR1 is LGHNA, CDR2 YSLEER. The CDR3 DNA reads as TGCGCCAGCAGCCAAGACCAGTTCGGGGGACCTTATGGCTACACCTTC. Its translation: CASSQDQFGGPYGYTF.

V gene TRBV20-1 combines with J gene TRBJ2-7, with 10 bases fitting TRBD1. The J call is in doubt because the DNA end fits TRBJ2-1 better. The germline V gene encodes CDR1 DFQATT and CDR2 SNEGSKA (reference sequence). The CDR3 length is 15 residues. In DNA, the CDR3 is TGCAGTGCTAGAGATTTGGACAGGGGGTTGGATGAGCAGTTCTTC. Protein: CSARDLDRGLDEQFF.

This sequence joins TRBV11-2 and TRBJ2-1; 7 nucleotides match TRBD2. V was clipped by 7 bases and J by 2 bases; unmatched bases: 8. CDR1 is SGHAT, CDR2 FQNNGV, per germline. The CDR3 totals 15 residues. CDR3 coding DNA: TGTGCCAGCACCGCTGCCCGGGGGGCCTACAATGAGCAGTTCTTC. Translation: CASTAARGAYNEQFF.

The rearrangement uses TRBV12-3 or TRBV12-4 and TRBJ1-1; weak D call: TRBD1 (6 bases). This CDR3 is built from 13 residues. Trimming removed 6 bases from V and 3 bases from J, with 11 bases in between. The CDR3 region has the DNA TGTGCCAGCAGACGGGACACCGACACTGAAGCTTTCTTT. This sequence encodes CASRRDTDTEAFF.

This clonotype has only a few counts. The chain couples TRBV15 to TRBJ1-1; D is ambiguous. In germline, CDR1 is LNHNV, CDR2 YYDKDF (reference sequence). CDR3 size: 13 residues. V was pared by 4 bases and J by 10 bases, with 16 bases between. The CDR3 reads CATSKFFRERAFF. CDR3 DNA: TGTGCCACCAGCAAGTTTTTTAGGGAGAGAGCTTTCTTT.

In this sample, this clonotype turned up a few times. The chain recombines TRBV29-1 with TRBJ1-1; D is unclear. The CDR3 loop spans 12 amino acids. Trimming pared 0 bases from V and 8 bases from J, leaving 10 bases between. In germline, CDR1 is SQVTM, CDR2 ANQGSEA. CDR3: CSVEDRTDEAFF. The CDR3, as DNA: TGCAGCGTTGAAGATAGGACGGACGAAGCTTTCTTT.

This clonotype was counted between two and nine times. This chain connects TRBV9 to TRBJ2-5, with D possibly TRBD1 on 6 matching bases. Germline-derived CDR1 and CDR2 are SGDLS and YYNGEE. Trimming left V 0 bases short and J 4 bases short, with 16 bases between. The CDR3 loop spans 16 amino acids. CDR3 loop: CASSVGSGHKGETQYF. In DNA, the CDR3 is TGTGCCAGCAGCGTAGGCTCGGGACATAAAGGAGAGACCCAGTACTTC.

This clonotype occurred a few times. V gene TRBV29-1 combines with J gene TRBJ2-1, with D perhaps being TRBD1 or TRBD2 (5 bases each). Looked up from germline, CDR1 is SQVTM and CDR2 is ANQGSEA. This CDR3 region has 15 residues. V was trimmed by 5 bases and J by 7 bases, leaving 21 bases between them. The DNA for the CDR3 is TGCAGCGTTCCCGGGTGGGGGATTTTTGGGAATGAGCAGTTCTTC. Translated: CSVPGWGIFGNEQFF.

This clonotype came up a few times. J is TRBJ2-1 and V is TRBV7-6, with 7 bases that match TRBD2. The CDR3 spans 13 residues. Germline values: CDR1 SGHVS, CDR2 FNYEAQ. V was clipped by 4 bases and J by 8 bases; unmatched bases: 5. Here the CDR3 DNA reads TGTGCCAGCAGCTACGGACTAGGTGATGAGCAGTTCTTC. Amino acids: CASSYGLGDEQFF.

V usage is TRBV10-3 and J usage is TRBJ2-5; 10 bases map to TRBD1. The CDR3 extends over 17 amino acids. Germline lookup yields CDR1 ENHRY and CDR2 SYGVKD. Trimming at V came to 7 bases and at J to 11 bases, leaving 22 bases not matched to a gene. The CDR3 nucleotides read TGTGCCATCAACGCCCCCAACGTAGGGACAGGGGTGTGGGAGCAGTACTTC. Translated, it gives CAINAPNVGTGVWEQYF.

V gene TRBV10-3 combines with J gene TRBJ1-2; D gene unclear. Trimming cost V 6 bases and J 5 bases, with 10 bases left between them. The CDR3 extends over 12 amino acids. Germline V lookup: CDR1 ENHRY, CDR2 SYGVKD. The CDR3 here is CAISSDGYGYTF. CDR3 DNA sequence: TGTGCCATCAGCTCGGACGGATATGGCTACACCTTC.

Only a few counts were recorded for this clonotype. The chain uses TRBV3-1 and TRBJ2-4; possibly TRBD2 for D (6 bases). Germline CDR1 is LGHDT and CDR2 is YNNKEL (reference sequence). The CDR3 spans 18 residues. Trimming cost V 0 bases and J 6 bases, with 21 bases left between them. The CDR3 loop reads CASSQDSGDSRLTNIQYF. CDR3 in DNA: TGTGCCAGCAGCCAAGATTCCGGGGACTCCAGGCTTACAAACATTCAGTACTTC.

This clonotype was counted only a few times. This chain links TRBV7-3 with TRBJ2-3; 8 bases are a match to TRBD2. The CDR3 extends over 15 amino acids. The V and J ends lost 5 bases and 2 bases, in that order; junction bases with no gene match: 6. In germline, CDR1 is SGHTA, CDR2 FQGTGA. Here the CDR3 reads CASSVAGGYTDTQYF. CDR3 sequence (DNA): TGTGCCAGCAGCGTCGCGGGGGGATACACAGATACGCAGTATTTT.

J is TRBJ2-2 and V is TRBV7-2; D is uncertain. The CDR3 has 15 residues. The germline V gene has CDR1 SGHTA and CDR2 FQGNSA. Between the trimmed V and J ends, which lost 2 bases and 4 bases, there was a span of 11 bases. The CDR3 sequence: CASSLNPTRTGELFF. The CDR3 DNA is TGTGCCAGCAGCTTAAACCCGACGCGCACCGGGGAGCTGTTTTTT.